The clone carrying this TCR beta chain has only one observation. Antigen unknown. Here immunoSEQ multiplex PCR was the method, and the copy in TCRdb shows in-frame clones only, minus some. This table holds about 470,000 clones, about 90% found once. The entry originates in a study of Ad26.COV2.S vaccination and SARS-CoV-2 variants. Study-wide background: Each vaccinee took Ad26.COV2.S intramuscularly, once or twice 56 days apart. Study-wide results and caveats: Total T cell responses, in the TCR breadth and depth analyses, may have been underestimated.

This CDR3 region has 13 residues. Deletions cut 5 bases from V and 11 bases from J, with 18 bases between. Germline assignment: CDR1 LNHDA and CDR2 SQIVND (reference sequence). Treatment specified: 15 to 20 received Ad26.COV2.S at low or high dose, single or two shots; about five received placebo; per-sample allocation not given. Day 63 after the first injection of vaccine or placebo was the sampling time. This specimen was peripheral blood, taken in a trial of Ad26.COV2.S vaccine versus placebo. The chain recombines TRBV19 with TRBJ1-1; D is possibly TRBD1 (6 bases). The origin of this receptor is a person between 18 and 60 years old who received the Ad26.COV2.S COVID-19 vaccine or a placebo. CDR3 in amino acids: CASSVIQGGEAFF. CDR3 bases: TGTGCCAGTAGTGTGATACAGGGAGGAGAGGCTTTCTTT.